This T cell receptor beta chain was sequenced in a study of blood T cell repertoires in COVID-19. About the study: Both acute and convalescent COVID-19 samples were obtained from the United States, Italy and Spain.

Only a few counts were recorded for this clone. The method was immunoSEQ multiplex PCR; TCRdb's version includes in-frame clones alone and lacks a portion of them. The repertoire has 200,000 to 250,000 clones, 80% to 90% of them found once; the top ten carry 4.5% to 7.5%. Germline CDR1 is SGHRS and CDR2 is YFSETQ. There are 16 residues in the CDR3. Trimming at V came to 0 bases and at J to 2 bases, leaving 5 bases not matched to a gene. Sequencing was performed on peripheral blood. The V call is TRBV5-1, the J call TRBJ2-3, with 8 bases matching TRBD2. This TCR came from a man of 80 years or more with acute or convalescent COVID-19. The CDR3 coding sequence is TGCGCCAGCAGCTTGGCCGCGACTAGCGACACAGATACGCAGTATTTT. Its protein is CASSLAATSDTDTQYF.